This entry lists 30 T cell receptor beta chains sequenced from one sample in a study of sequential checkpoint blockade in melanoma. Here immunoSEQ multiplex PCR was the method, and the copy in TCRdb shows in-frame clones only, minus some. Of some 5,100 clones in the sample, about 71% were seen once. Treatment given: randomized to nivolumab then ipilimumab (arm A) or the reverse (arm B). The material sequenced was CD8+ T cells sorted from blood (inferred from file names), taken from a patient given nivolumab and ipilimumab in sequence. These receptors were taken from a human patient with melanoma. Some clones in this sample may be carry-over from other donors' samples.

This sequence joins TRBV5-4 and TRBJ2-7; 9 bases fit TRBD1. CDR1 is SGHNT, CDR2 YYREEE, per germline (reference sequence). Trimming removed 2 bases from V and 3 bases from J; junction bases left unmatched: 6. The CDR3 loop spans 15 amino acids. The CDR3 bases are TGTGCCAGCAGCTTCCCGGGACAGGGTTTCTACGAGCAGTACTTC. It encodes CASSFPGQGFYEQYF.

The CDR3 DNA reads TGTGCCAGCAGTTTGGTCGGGGGGCCCCAGCATTTT. Amino acids: CASSLVGGPQHF. The rearrangement uses TRBV27 and TRBJ1-5, with TRBD1 as a possible D gene (5 bases). Deletions cut 3 bases from V and 9 bases from J, with 9 bases between. CDR3 length: 12 amino acids. The germline V gene encodes CDR1 MNHEY and CDR2 SMNVEV (reference sequence).

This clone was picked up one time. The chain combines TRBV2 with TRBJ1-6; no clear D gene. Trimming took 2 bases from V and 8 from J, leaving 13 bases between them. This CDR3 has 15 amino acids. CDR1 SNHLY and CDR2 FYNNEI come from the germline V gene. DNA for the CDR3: TGTGCCAGCAGTGAATTTAAGCGTCCCGATTCACCCCTCCACTTT. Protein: CASSEFKRPDSPLHF. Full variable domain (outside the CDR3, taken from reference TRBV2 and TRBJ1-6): EPEVTQTPSHQVTQMGQEVILRCVPISNHLYFYWYRQILGQKVEFLVSFYNNEISEKSEIFDDQFSVERPDGSNFTLKIRSTKLEDSAMYFCASSEFKRPDSPLHFGNGTRLTVT.

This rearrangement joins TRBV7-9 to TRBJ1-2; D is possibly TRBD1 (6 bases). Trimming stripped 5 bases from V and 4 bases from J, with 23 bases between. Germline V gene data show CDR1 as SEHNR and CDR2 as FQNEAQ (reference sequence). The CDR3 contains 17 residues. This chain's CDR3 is CASSETGHHGKTYGYTF. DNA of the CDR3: TGTGCCAGCAGCGAGACAGGACACCATGGAAAGACCTATGGCTACACCTTC.

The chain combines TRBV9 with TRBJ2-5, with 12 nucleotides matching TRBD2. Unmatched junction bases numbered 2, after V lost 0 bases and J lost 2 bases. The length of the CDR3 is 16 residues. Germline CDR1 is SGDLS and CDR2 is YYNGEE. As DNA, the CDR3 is TGTGCCAGCAGCGTAGAGCTAGCGGGGGGGCAAGAGACCCAGTACTTC. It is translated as CASSVELAGGQETQYF.

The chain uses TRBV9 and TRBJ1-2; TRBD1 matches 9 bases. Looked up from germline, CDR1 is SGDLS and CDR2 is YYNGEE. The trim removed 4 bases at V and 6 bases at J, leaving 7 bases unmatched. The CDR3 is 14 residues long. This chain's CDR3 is CASSPLGQGNGYTF. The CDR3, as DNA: TGTGCCAGCAGCCCCCTCGGACAGGGGAATGGCTACACCTTC.

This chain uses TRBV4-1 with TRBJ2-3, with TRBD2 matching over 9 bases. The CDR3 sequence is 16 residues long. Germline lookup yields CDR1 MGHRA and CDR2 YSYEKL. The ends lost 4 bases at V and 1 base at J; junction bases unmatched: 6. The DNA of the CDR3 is TGCGCCAGCAGCCTGGTCCGCGGGGGGGGCACAGATACGCAGTATTTT. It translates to CASSLVRGGGTDTQYF.

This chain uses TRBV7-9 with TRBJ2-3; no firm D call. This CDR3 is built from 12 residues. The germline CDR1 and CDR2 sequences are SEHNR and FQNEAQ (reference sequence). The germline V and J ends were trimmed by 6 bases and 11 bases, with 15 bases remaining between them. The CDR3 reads CASRKAAEMQYF. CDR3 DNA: TGTGCCAGCAGGAAAGCCGCTGAGATGCAGTATTTT.

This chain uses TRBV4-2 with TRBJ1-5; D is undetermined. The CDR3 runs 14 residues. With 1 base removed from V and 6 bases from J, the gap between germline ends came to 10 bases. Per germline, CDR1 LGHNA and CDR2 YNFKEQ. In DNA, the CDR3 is TGTGCCAGCAGCCAAGTTCACGGCGGTCAGCCCCAGCATTTT. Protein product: CASSQVHGGQPQHF.

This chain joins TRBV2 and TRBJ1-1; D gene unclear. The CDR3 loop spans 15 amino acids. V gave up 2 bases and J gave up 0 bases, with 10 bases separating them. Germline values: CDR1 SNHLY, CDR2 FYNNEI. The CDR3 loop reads CASSETVVLNTEAFF. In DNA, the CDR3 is TGTGCCAGCAGTGAAACAGTTGTTTTGAACACTGAAGCTTTCTTT.

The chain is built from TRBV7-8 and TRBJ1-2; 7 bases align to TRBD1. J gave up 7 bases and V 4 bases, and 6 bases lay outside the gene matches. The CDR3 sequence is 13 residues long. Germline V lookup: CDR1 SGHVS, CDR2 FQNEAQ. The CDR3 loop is CASSSRQGGGYTF. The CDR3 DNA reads TGTGCCAGCAGCTCCAGACAGGGAGGTGGCTACACCTTC. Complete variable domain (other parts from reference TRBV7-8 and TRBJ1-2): GAGVSQSPRYKVAKRGQDVALRCDPISGHVSLFWYQQALGQGPEFLTYFQNEAQLDKSGLPSDRFFAERPEGSVSTLKIQRTQQEDSAVYLCASSSRQGGGYTFGSGTRLTVV.

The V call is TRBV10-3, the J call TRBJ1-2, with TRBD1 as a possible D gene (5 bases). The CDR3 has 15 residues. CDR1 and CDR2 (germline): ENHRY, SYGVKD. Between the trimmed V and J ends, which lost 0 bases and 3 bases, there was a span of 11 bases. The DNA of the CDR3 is TGTGCCATCAGTGAGTCGGAGGGGATTGACTATGGCTACACCTTC. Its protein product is CAISESEGIDYGYTF.

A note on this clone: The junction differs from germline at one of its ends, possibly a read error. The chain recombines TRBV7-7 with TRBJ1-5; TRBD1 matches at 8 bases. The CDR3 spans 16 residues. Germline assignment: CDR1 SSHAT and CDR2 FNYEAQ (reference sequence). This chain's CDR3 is CASSLDCGQGGQPQHF. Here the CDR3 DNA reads TGTGCTAGCAGCTTAGATTGTGGACAGGGTGGGCAGCCCCAGCATTTT. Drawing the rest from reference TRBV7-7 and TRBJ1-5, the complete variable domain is GAGVSQSPRYKVTKRGQDVTLRCDPISSHATLYWYQQALGQGPEFLTYFNYEAQPDKSGLPSDRFSAERPEGSISTLTIQRTEQRDSAMYRCASSLDCGQGGQPQHFGDGTRLSIL.

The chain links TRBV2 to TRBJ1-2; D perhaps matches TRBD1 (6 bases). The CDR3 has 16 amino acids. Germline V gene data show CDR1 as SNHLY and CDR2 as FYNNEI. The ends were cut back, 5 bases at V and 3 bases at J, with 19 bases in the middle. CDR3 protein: CASSWTETTSDYGYTF. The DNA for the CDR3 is TGTGCCAGCAGTTGGACAGAGACTACGAGTGACTATGGCTACACCTTC.

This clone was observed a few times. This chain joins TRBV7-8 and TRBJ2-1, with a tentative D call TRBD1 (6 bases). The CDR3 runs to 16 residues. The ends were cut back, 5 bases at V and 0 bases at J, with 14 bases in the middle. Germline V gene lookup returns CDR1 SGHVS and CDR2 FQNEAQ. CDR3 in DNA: TGTGCCAGCAGCCAAGGCCGGGACACCTCCTACAATGAGCAGTTCTTC. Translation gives CASSQGRDTSYNEQFF.

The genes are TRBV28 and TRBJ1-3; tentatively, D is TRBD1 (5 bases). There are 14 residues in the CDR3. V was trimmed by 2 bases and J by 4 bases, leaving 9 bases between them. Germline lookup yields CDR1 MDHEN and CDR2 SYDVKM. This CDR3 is CASSLRHRGNTIYF. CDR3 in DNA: TGTGCCAGCAGTTTACGGCACAGGGGAAACACCATATATTTT.

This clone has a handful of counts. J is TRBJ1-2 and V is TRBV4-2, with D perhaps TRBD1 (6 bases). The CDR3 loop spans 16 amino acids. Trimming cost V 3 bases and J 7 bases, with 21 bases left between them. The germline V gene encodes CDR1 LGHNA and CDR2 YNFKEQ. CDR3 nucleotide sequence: TGTGCCAGCAGCCACACAACCTCGACAGGTTATCTTGGCTACACCTTC. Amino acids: CASSHTTSTGYLGYTF.

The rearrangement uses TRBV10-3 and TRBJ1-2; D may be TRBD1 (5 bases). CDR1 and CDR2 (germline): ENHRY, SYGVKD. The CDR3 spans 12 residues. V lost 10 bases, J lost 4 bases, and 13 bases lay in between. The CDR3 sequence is CASLTVGYGYTF. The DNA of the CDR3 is TGTGCCAGTTTGACAGTGGGCTATGGCTACACCTTC.

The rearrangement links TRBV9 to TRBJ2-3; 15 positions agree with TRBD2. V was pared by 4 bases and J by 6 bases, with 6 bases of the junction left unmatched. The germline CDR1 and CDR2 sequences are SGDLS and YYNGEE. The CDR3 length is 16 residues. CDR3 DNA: TGTGCCAGCAGCCACGGACTAGCGGGGGGGCCGGATACGCAGTATTTT. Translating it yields CASSHGLAGGPDTQYF.

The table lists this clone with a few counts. CDR3 residues: CASSPGGITYEQYF. CDR3 coding DNA: TGTGCCAGCAGCCCAGGGGGAATTACCTACGAGCAGTACTTC. The J gene is TRBJ2-7, the V gene TRBV9; 7 bases fit TRBD1. Germline values: CDR1 SGDLS, CDR2 YYNGEE. The CDR3 length is 14 residues. V trimming: 4 bases; J trimming: 2 bases; junction bases outside the gene matches: 6.

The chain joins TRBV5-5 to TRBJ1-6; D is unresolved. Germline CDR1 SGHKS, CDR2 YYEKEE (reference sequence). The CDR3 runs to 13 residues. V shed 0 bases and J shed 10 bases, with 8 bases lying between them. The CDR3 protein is CASSLGGGSPLHF. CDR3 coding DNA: TGTGCCAGCAGCTTGGGGGGAGGATCACCCCTCCACTTT.

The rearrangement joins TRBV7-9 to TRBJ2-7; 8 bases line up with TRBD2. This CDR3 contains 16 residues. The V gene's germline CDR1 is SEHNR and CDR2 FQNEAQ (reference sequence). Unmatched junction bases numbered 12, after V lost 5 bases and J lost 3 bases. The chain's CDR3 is CASSPTGGGLFYEQYF. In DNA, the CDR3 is TGTGCCAGCAGCCCCACGGGGGGGGGCCTCTTCTACGAGCAGTACTTC.

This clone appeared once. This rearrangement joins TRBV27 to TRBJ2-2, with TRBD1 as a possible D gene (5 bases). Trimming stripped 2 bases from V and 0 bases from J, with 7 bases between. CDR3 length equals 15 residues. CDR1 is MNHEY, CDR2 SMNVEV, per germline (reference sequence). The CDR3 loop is CASSLGAANTGELFF. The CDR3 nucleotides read TGTGCCAGCAGTTTAGGGGCCGCGAACACCGGGGAGCTGTTTTTT.

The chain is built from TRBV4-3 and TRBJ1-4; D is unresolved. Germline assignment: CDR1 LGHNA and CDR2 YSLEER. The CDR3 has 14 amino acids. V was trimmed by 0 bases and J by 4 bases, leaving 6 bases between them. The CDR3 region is CASSQDTVNEKLFF. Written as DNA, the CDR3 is TGCGCCAGCAGCCAAGATACAGTTAATGAAAAACTGTTTTTT.

This chain's CDR3 is CASSLDQGTVHEQYF. CDR3 sequence (DNA): TGTGCCAGCAGCTTAGACCAAGGGACAGTCCACGAGCAGTACTTC. The chain joins TRBV7-9 to TRBJ2-7; 7 nucleotides match TRBD1. Germline CDR1 reads SEHNR; CDR2 reads FQNEAQ (reference sequence). The CDR3 spans 15 residues. V was clipped by 1 base and J by 5 bases; unmatched bases: 8.

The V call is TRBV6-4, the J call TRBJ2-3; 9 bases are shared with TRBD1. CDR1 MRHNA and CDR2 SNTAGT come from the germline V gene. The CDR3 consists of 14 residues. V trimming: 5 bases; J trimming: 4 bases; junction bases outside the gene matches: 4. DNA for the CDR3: TGTGCCAGCAGTACGGGACAGGGTGCAGATACGCAGTATTTT. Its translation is CASSTGQGADTQYF.

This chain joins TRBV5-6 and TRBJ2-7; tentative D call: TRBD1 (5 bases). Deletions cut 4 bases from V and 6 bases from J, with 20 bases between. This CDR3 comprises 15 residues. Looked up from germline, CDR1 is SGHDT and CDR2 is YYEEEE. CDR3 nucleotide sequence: TGTGCCAGCAGCCCGGCATCAGGGATCCTCCTCGAGCAGTACTTC. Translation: CASSPASGILLEQYF. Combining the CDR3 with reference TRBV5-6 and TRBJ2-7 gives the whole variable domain DAGVTQSPTHLIKTRGQQVTLRCSPKSGHDTVSWYQQALGQGPQFIFQYYEEEERQRGNFPDRFSGHQFPNYSSELNVNALLLGDSALYLCASSPASGILLEQYFGPGTRLTVT.

For the CDR3, the DNA is TGCGCCAGCAGCCCTCCGATAGAAGACTCTGGAAACACCATATATTTT. Its protein product is CASSPPIEDSGNTIYF. The V and J genes are TRBV5-1 and TRBJ1-3, with D hard to call. The CDR3 totals 16 residues. The germline V gene encodes CDR1 SGHRS and CDR2 YFSETQ. The V end was cut by 4 bases, the J end by 0 bases, with 14 bases between.

CDR3 nucleotides: TGTGCCACCAGGGGACTAGCGACTGAGCAGTTCTTC. Its translation: CATRGLATEQFF. V and J are TRBV15 and TRBJ2-1; TRBD2 matches 10 bases. The CDR3 covers 12 residues. J was trimmed by 9 bases and V by 6 bases; bases with no gene match: 2. In germline, CDR1 is LNHNV, CDR2 YYDKDF (reference sequence).

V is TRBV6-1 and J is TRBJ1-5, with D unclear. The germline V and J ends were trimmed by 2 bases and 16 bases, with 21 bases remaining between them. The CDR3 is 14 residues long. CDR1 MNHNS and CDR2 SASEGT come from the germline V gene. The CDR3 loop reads CASSERSWASGDHF. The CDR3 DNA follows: TGTGCCAGCAGTGAAAGGTCGTGGGCGAGCGGAGATCATTTT.